A single T cell receptor beta chain is shown here with its context. The antigen remains undetermined. Conventional CD4 T cells were sorted as CD4+CD127+ cells. This CDR3 spans 16 amino acids. CDR1 ENHRY and CDR2 SYGVKD come from the germline V gene. J gave up 5 bases and V 4 bases, and 13 bases lay outside the gene matches. These data originate in a study of B cell selection in AIRE deficiency. Study-wide results and caveats: Tconv and Treg cells from AIRE-deficient patients resembled healthy donors in TCRBV usage, CDR3 length and diversity. Shared Treg sequences had shorter CDR3s, biased toward rearrangements with few non-templated insertions. Healthy donors alone shared under 35% of a few thousand Treg sequences; patients alone around 8.5%.

Method: immunoSEQ multiplex PCR; TCRdb's copy keeps in-frame clones and lacks some. The sample lists about 27,000 clones, nearly 97% occurring once. This chain connects TRBV10-3 to TRBJ2-7; TRBD1 aligns across 8 bases. The source material was CD4+CD127+ conventional T cells sorted from PBMCs. This clonotype was sampled from a human donor in good health. CDR3 protein: CAISGLGQGFGDEQYF. The DNA of the CDR3 is TGTGCCATCAGTGGGCTAGGACAGGGCTTCGGGGACGAGCAGTACTTC.